The entry that follows covers one T cell receptor (beta chain) sequence. These data belong to a study of blood T cell repertoires in COVID-19. V gave up 1 base and J gave up 7 bases; unmatched junction bases: 6. The V gene's germline CDR1 is SGHTA and CDR2 FQGTGA. This CDR3 spans 15 amino acids. Assay used: immunoSEQ multiplex PCR; TCRdb lists only in-frame clones, some missing. The sample includes roughly 380,000 clones, 85% of them seen just once. The sample taken for sequencing was peripheral blood. This clonotype was sampled from a woman aged 18-30 years with acute or convalescent COVID-19. The V and J genes are TRBV7-3 and TRBJ2-2, with 7 bases lining up with TRBD2. This chain's CDR3 is CASSLIRAGVGELFF. The CDR3, as DNA: TGTGCCAGCAGCTTAATTCGCGCGGGGGTCGGGGAGCTGTTTTTT.